The following is a T cell receptor (beta chain) sequence with its context. The antigen remains unidentified. This sample is part of a study of T cell repertoires in cytomegalovirus infection. Study-wide background: Indicated by public TCR beta signatures were CMV infection and matching HLA type.

One entry per CDR3 protein, called by TCRdb with MiXCR from the reads. Among around 260,000 distinct CDR3 sequences, approximately 10% were seen once, and the ten largest hold over 12%. Regarding the study as a whole: HLA-C-restricted TCR beta clonotypes specific for CMV led the ex vivo response. Carriers of CMV plus the relevant HLA were identified by cumulative public TCR beta family frequency.

The source of this sequence is a human donor in good health (CMV status not recorded). Some clones in this sample may be carry-over from other donors' samples. Sequencing was carried out using PBMCs.

CDR3 in DNA: TGTGCCAGCAGTTACGACGGATTCAGCTCTGGAAACACCATATATTTT. Its translation is CASSYDGFSSGNTIYF. The chain uses TRBV6-2 or TRBV6-3 and TRBJ1-3, with D hard to call. In germline, CDR1 is MNHEY, CDR2 SVGEGT. Trimming stripped 2 bases from V and 0 bases from J, with 11 bases between. The CDR3 extends over 16 amino acids.